This is a list of T cell receptor beta chains from one sample in a study of response to subunit inactivated influenza vaccine. One entry per CDR3 protein, called by TCRdb with MiXCR from the RT-PCR reads. In the table there are about 480,000 distinct CDR3 sequences, 13% of which are singletons. Sequenced material: PBMCs from blood, taken 40 to 50 days after vaccination. The receptor set was obtained from a man aged 45 to 65 who received an inactivated influenza vaccine. Both conserved end residues are trimmed from each CDR3. Part of the rows lack a size; the others show once, few, many or a class for expanded clones.

V gene: TRBV6-5; clone size: many; J gene: TRBJ2-2; CDR3 protein: ASSYSDRGWELF
V gene: TRBV6-1; clone size: few; J gene: TRBJ2-3; CDR3 protein: ATQRGITDTQY
V gene: TRBV7-9; clone size: .; J gene: TRBJ2-1; CDR3 protein: ASSPATGRAYNEQF
V gene: TRBV6-1; clone size: .; J gene: TRBJ2-5; CDR3 protein: ASTGLAGVGETQY
V gene: TRBV5-1; clone size: many; J gene: TRBJ1-4; CDR3 protein: ASSSEPGTQNEKLF
V gene: TRBV7-2; clone size: .; J gene: TRBJ2-5; CDR3 protein: ASSLGMRETQY
V gene: TRBV18; clone size: .; J gene: TRBJ2-3; CDR3 protein: ASSRDGSRDTQY
V gene: TRBV6-1; clone size: .; J gene: TRBJ2-7; CDR3 protein: ASSQQGTPRSYEQY
V gene: TRBV6-5; clone size: many; J gene: TRBJ2-7; CDR3 protein: ASSYSYGTGGDEQY
V gene: TRBV12-3/TRBV12-4; clone size: few; J gene: TRBJ1-1; CDR3 protein: ASSPTTGINTEAF
V gene: TRBV5-1; clone size: .; J gene: TRBJ2-7; CDR3 protein: ASSSSGSVHEQY
V gene: TRBV5-1; clone size: .; J gene: TRBJ2-3; CDR3 protein: ASSFEAGGGADTQY
V gene: TRBV10-3; clone size: few; J gene: TRBJ1-1; CDR3 protein: ASQGMNTEAF
V gene: TRBV20-1; clone size: few; J gene: TRBJ2-1; CDR3 protein: SGLDTPTREQF
V gene: TRBV5-1; clone size: few; J gene: TRBJ2-2; CDR3 protein: ASSLGDGPSTGELF
V gene: TRBV25-1; clone size: few; J gene: TRBJ2-2; CDR3 protein: ASSEAARGGELF
V gene: TRBV18; clone size: .; J gene: TRBJ2-2; CDR3 protein: ASSPAGQNTGELF
V gene: TRBV20-1; clone size: few; J gene: TRBJ2-1; CDR3 protein: SASPLAGFNEQF
V gene: TRBV12-3/TRBV12-4; clone size: .; J gene: TRBJ2-1; CDR3 protein: ASSIAGNEQF
V gene: TRBV15; clone size: few; J gene: TRBJ2-7; CDR3 protein: ATSRDNGHEQY
V gene: TRBV28; clone size: many; J gene: TRBJ1-5; CDR3 protein: ASRTGNQPQH
V gene: TRBV12-3/TRBV12-4; clone size: few; J gene: TRBJ1-6; CDR3 protein: ASSYREDTYNSPLH
V gene: TRBV7-9; clone size: .; J gene: TRBJ1-1; CDR3 protein: ATTDRMNTEAF
V gene: TRBV27; clone size: few; J gene: TRBJ2-3; CDR3 protein: ASSLTSSRDSDTQY
V gene: TRBV12-3/TRBV12-4; clone size: few; J gene: TRBJ1-6; CDR3 protein: ASSQHLGSPLH
V gene: TRBV7-9; clone size: few; J gene: TRBJ2-2; CDR3 protein: ASSLFVGGGIGELF
V gene: TRBV16; clone size: few; J gene: TRBJ2-3; CDR3 protein: ASSQSDSSTAQY
V gene: TRBV7-9; clone size: .; J gene: TRBJ2-1; CDR3 protein: ASSRGYNVQF
V gene: TRBV7-9; clone size: .; J gene: TRBJ2-7; CDR3 protein: ASSLVGDRAYEQY
V gene: TRBV9; clone size: .; J gene: TRBJ2-3; CDR3 protein: ASSVSAGLTDTQY
V gene: TRBV12-3/TRBV12-4; clone size: many; J gene: TRBJ1-4; CDR3 protein: ASIRRAFRGCRYDEKLF
V gene: TRBV29-1; clone size: many; J gene: TRBJ2-7; CDR3 protein: SVRGRSYEQY
V gene: TRBV7-2; clone size: .; J gene: TRBJ2-5; CDR3 protein: ASSSWGRVETQY
V gene: TRBV10-2; clone size: few; J gene: TRBJ2-1; CDR3 protein: ASSRPGDNEQF
V gene: TRBV7-9; clone size: once; J gene: TRBJ2-7; CDR3 protein: ASSTTRAGPNYEQY
V gene: TRBV28; clone size: .; J gene: TRBJ2-5; CDR3 protein: ASSTFGTGPETQY
V gene: TRBV20-1; clone size: .; J gene: TRBJ2-5; CDR3 protein: SARNFQETQY